In this sample, the clone carrying this T cell receptor (beta chain) turned up a few times. As yet, its antigen is unknown. These data are taken from a study of human T cells and chemical hapten exposure. Looking at the study overall: Diphenylcyclopropenone was applied weekly to patients' scalps across the roughly 23-week study. Small volume differences among pooled libraries mainly caused per-sample TCR yield variation.

Library construction involved attaching unique molecular identifiers to individual cDNA molecules, which allowed quantitative, reproducible TCR counting. Each CDR3 protein is one row after TCRdb ran MiXCR on the RACE reads. This repertoire shows approximately 320,000 distinct CDR3 sequences, over 5% found once; its top ten account for less than 9%. This CDR3 region has 14 residues. Germline V lookup: CDR1 DFQATT, CDR2 SNEGSKA (reference sequence). With 5 bases removed from V and 0 bases from J, the gap between germline ends came to 13 bases. Overall study results and limits: Because all patients had alopecia, their immune responses might differ from healthy ones.

The time point is: pre-sensitization, week 0. The treatment here: therapeutic diphenylcyclopropenone sensitization with weekly scalp DPC. The source is a woman under 30 with alopecia areata. Some clones in this sample may be carry-over from other donors' samples. The chain couples TRBV20-1 to TRBJ2-5; the D is unclear. This material consisted of whole blood, taken in connection with sensitization to the hapten diphenylcyclopropenone (DPC). In DNA, the CDR3 is TGCAGTGCTCCGCCTCCGACGCACCAAGAGACCCAGTACTTC. Translated, it gives CSAPPPTHQETQYF.